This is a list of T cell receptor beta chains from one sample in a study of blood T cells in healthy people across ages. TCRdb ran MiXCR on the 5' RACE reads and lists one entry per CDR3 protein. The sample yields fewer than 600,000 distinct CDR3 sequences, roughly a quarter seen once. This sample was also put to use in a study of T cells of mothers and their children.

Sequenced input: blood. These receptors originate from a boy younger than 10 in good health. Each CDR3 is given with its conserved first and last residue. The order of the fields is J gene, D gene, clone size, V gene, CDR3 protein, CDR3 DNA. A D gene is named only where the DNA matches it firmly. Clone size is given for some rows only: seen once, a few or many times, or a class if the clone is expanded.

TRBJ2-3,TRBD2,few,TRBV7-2,CASTSAGGTDTQYF,TGTGCCAGCACCTCAGCGGGAGGGACAGATACGCAGTATTTT
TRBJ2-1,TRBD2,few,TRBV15,CATSDYSSGGPYNEQFF,TGTGCCACCAGCGATTACTCTAGCGGGGGACCCTACAATGAGCAGTTCTTC
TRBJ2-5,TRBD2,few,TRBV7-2,CASSLATSGRGSQYF,TGTGCCAGCAGCTTAGCGACTAGCGGGAGGGGCTCCCAGTACTTC
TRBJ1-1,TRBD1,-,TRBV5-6,CASSIPGGTEAFF,TGTGCCAGCAGCATCCCAGGGGGCACTGAAGCTTTCTTT
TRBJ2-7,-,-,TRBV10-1,CASSPGTSTYEQYF,TGCGCCAGCAGTCCCGGGACATCTACCTACGAGCAGTACTTC
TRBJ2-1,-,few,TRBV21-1,CASSKEGEDTRYNEQFF,TGTGCCAGCAGCAAAGAAGGTGAGGACACCCGATACAATGAGCAGTTCTTC
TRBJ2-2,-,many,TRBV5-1,CATQGAGTGELFF,TGCGCCACCCAAGGGGCGGGCACCGGGGAGCTGTTTTTT
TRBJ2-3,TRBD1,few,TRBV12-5,CACGSGDRASTDTQYF,TGTGCTTGTGGTTCCGGGGACAGGGCGAGCACAGATACGCAGTATTTT
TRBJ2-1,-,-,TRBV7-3,CASSRTFFGQRANEQFF,TGTGCCAGCAGCCGAACCTTTTTCGGACAGCGGGCCAATGAGCAGTTCTTC
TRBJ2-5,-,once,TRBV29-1,CSVREGGGDPQETQYF,TGCAGCGTAAGGGAAGGAGGGGGCGATCCCCAAGAGACCCAGTACTTC
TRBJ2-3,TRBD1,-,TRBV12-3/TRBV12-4,CASSLEGQSTDTQYF,TGTGCCAGCAGTTTAGAGGGACAGAGCACAGATACGCAGTATTTT
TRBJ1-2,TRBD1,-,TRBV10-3,CAISAFLGTAGYTF,TGTGCCATCAGTGCTTTCCTTGGGACAGCTGGCTACACCTTC
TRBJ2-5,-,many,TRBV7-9,CASSLGGASGQETQYF,TGTGCCAGCAGCCTAGGGGGAGCTAGCGGACAAGAGACCCAGTACTTC
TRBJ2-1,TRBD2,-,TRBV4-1,CASSQGGTSFEQFF,TGCGCCAGCAGCCAAGGGGGGACTAGTTTTGAGCAGTTCTTC
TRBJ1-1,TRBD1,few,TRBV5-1,CASSSTTGTVNTEAFF,TGCGCCAGCAGCTCTACGACCGGGACAGTGAACACTGAAGCTTTCTTT
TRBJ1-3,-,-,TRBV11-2,CASSTRLRAAVFGNTIYF,TGTGCCAGCAGCACCCGGCTCCGGGCGGCGGTCTTTGGAAACACCATATATTTT
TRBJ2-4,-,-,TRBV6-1,CASSEPTGSKNIQYF,TGTGCCAGCAGTGAACCGACTGGAAGCAAAAACATTCAGTACTTC
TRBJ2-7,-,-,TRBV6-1,CASSRRGWWGPSSYEQYF,TGTGCCAGCAGCCGACGCGGGTGGTGGGGGCCAAGCTCCTACGAGCAGTACTTC
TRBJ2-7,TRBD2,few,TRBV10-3,CAAKSGSSYEQYF,TGTGCCGCCAAAAGCGGGAGCTCCTACGAGCAGTACTTC
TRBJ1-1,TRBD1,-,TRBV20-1,CSAVDRANTEAFF,TGCAGTGCAGTCGACAGGGCGAACACTGAAGCTTTCTTT
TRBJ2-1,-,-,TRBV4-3,CASSQEDRGGGDEQFF,TGCGCCAGCAGCCAAGAGGACCGAGGGGGGGGGGATGAGCAGTTCTTC
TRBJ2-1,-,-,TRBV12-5,CASGSAAPYNEQFF,TGTGCTAGTGGTTCGGCTGCCCCCTACAATGAGCAGTTCTTC
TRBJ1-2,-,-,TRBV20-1,CSHRRRGRGTNYGYTF,TGCAGTCACAGAAGGAGAGGCAGGGGCACTAACTATGGCTACACCTTC
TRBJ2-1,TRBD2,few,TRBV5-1,CASWGGGAALNEQFF,TGCGCCAGCTGGGGCGGGGGGGCCGCACTGAATGAGCAGTTCTTC
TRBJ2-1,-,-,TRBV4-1,CASSLGPGPPGLEQFF,TGCGCCAGCAGCCTGGGGCCGGGACCGCCAGGGCTAGAGCAGTTCTTC
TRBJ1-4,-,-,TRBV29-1,CSVDGRGDNEKLFF,TGCAGCGTTGACGGCAGGGGCGATAATGAAAAACTGTTTTTT
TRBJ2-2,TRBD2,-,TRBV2,CASSERRGARTGELFF,TGTGCCAGCAGTGAGAGGCGGGGGGCCCGAACCGGGGAGCTGTTTTTT
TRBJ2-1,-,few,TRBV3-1,CASSQVGRNNEQFF,TGTGCCAGCAGCCAAGTCGGGCGTAACAATGAGCAGTTCTTC
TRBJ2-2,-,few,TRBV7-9,CASNRANTGELFF,TGTGCCAGCAACAGAGCGAACACCGGGGAGCTGTTTTTT
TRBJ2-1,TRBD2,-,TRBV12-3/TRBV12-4,CASSLGLAGGPAIYNEQFF,TGTGCCAGCAGTTTAGGACTAGCGGGGGGACCCGCCATCTACAATGAGCAGTTCTTC
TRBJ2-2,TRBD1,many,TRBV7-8,CASSLEGQTNTGELFF,TGTGCCAGCAGCTTAGAGGGACAGACGAACACCGGGGAGCTGTTTTTT
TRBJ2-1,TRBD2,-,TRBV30,CAWSRGLAGGGDEQFF,TGTGCCTGGAGTCGAGGGCTAGCGGGAGGTGGCGATGAGCAGTTCTTC
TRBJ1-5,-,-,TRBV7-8,CASSSGSYRERSQPQHF,TGTGCCAGCAGCTCTGGAAGTTACAGGGAACGCAGTCAGCCCCAGCATTTT
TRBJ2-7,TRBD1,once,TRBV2,CASTRGLTYEQYF,TGTGCCAGCACTAGGGGGCTGACCTACGAGCAGTACTTC
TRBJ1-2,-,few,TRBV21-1,CASSKALWASDYGYTF,TGTGCCAGCAGCAAAGCGCTTTGGGCTTCGGACTATGGCTACACCTTC
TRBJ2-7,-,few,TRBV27,CASSERLDWNEQYF,TGTGCCAGCAGTGAAAGACTAGATTGGAACGAGCAGTACTTC
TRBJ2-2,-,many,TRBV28,CASRARGTNNGPEELFF,TGTGCCAGCAGGGCAAGGGGGACAAACAACGGCCCTGAGGAGCTGTTTTTT
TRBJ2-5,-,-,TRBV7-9,CASSYEKETQYF,TGTGCCAGCAGCTATGAAAAAGAGACCCAGTACTTC
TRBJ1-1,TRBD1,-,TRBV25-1,CASSDQGQGNTEAFF,TGTGCCAGCAGTGACCAGGGACAGGGGAACACTGAAGCTTTCTTT
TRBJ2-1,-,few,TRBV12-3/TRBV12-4,CASRPAGGRSYNEQFF,TGTGCCAGCAGGCCAGCCGGGGGGCGCTCCTACAATGAGCAGTTCTTC
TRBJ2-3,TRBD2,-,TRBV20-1,CSATLAASTDTQYF,TGCAGTGCAACCCTAGCGGCTAGCACAGATACGCAGTATTTT
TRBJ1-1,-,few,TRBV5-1,CASSAMGVKAFF,TGCGCCAGCAGCGCCATGGGGGTGAAAGCTTTCTTT
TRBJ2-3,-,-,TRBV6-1,CASTANTDTQYF,TGTGCCAGCACGGCCAACACAGATACGCAGTATTTT
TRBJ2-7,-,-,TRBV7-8,CASSPTDGNYEQYF,TGTGCCAGCAGCCCCACGGACGGGAACTACGAGCAGTACTTC
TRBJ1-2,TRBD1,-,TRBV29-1,CSVEAGRGLQGYTF,TGCAGCGTTGAAGCAGGCAGGGGGCTTCAAGGCTACACCTTC
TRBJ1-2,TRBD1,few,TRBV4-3,CASSQPGQGYGYTF,TGCGCCAGCAGCCAACCGGGACAGGGGTATGGCTACACCTTC
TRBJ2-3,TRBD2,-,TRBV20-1,CSAVAGSSTDTQYF,TGCAGTGCTGTAGCGGGGTCGAGCACAGATACGCAGTATTTT
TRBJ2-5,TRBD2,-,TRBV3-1,CASSPGAGVLQETQYF,TGTGCCAGCAGCCCAGGTGCGGGGGTCCTCCAAGAGACCCAGTACTTC
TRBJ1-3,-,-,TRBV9,CASSVGGAGTDTIYF,TGTGCCAGCAGCGTAGGAGGAGCGGGGACGGACACCATATATTTT
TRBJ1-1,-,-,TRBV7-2,CASSLGQSTEAFF,TGTGCCAGCAGCTTAGGGCAGAGCACTGAAGCTTTCTTT
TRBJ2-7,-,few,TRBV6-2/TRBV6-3,CASSFRDPYEQCF,TGTGCCAGCAGTTTCCGGGACCCCTACGAGCAGTGCTTC
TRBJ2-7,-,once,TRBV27,CASREAGSPGEQYF,TGTGCCAGCAGAGAGGCGGGTTCTCCTGGCGAGCAGTACTTC
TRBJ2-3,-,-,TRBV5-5,CASSWGPQGTQYF,TGTGCCAGCAGCTGGGGCCCCCAGGGTACGCAGTATTTT